One and the same sample provided the 23 T cell receptor beta chains below, sequenced in a study of Graves' ophthalmopathy and Graves' hyperthyroidism listed by TCRdb under 2018. The instrument given in TCRdb is Illumina HiSeq 2000. For repertoire sequencing, the TCR beta CDR3 regions were amplified from RNA transcripts. A first-round RT-PCR used HTBI primers with the Qiagen OneStep RT-PCR kit, followed by a second-round multiplex PCR, size selection and purification. Starting from the raw public reads, TCRdb applied fastp trimming at Q25, assembled clones with MiXCR and retained in-frame beta chains. Each entry is one CDR3 protein sequence, shown with its most common DNA and genes. In all, the sample holds about 740,000 distinct CDR3 sequences, and 40% of those were seen once. The ten most abundant clones make up roughly 45% of the sample. What was sequenced was peripheral blood. The receptors were sampled from an adult man with Graves' ophthalmopathy.

A remark on this clonotype: An end of the junction does not agree with germline; a read error may underlie this. This sequence joins TRBV7-9 and TRBJ1-6; possible D gene TRBD1, 6 bases. The CDR3 is made up of 19 amino acids. Per the germline V gene, CDR1 is SEHNR and CDR2 is FQNEAQ (reference sequence). DNA for the CDR3: TGTGCCAGCAGCCGTCTACTGGGGACACAGGGCTCCTCTAATCCACCCCTCCACTTT. Its protein is CASSRLLGTQGSSNPPLHF.

The V call is TRBV7-9, the J call TRBJ2-2; D is possibly TRBD1 or TRBD2 (5 bases each). The V gene lost 3 bases and the J gene lost 4 bases, with 12 bases spanning the gap. The CDR3 runs 15 residues. CDR1 and CDR2 (germline): SEHNR, FQNEAQ (reference sequence). CDR3 coding DNA: TGTGCCAGCAGCTTTTTGGGGGTAGCCACCGGGGAGCTGTTTTTT. The encoded protein is CASSFLGVATGELFF. The complete variable domain, with remaining parts taken from reference TRBV7-9 and TRBJ2-2, reads DTGVSQNPRHKITKRGQNVTFRCDPISEHNRLYWYRQTLGQGPEFLTYFQNEAQLEKSRLLSDRFSAERPKGSFSTLEIQRTEQGDSAMYLCASSFLGVATGELFFGEGSRLTVL.

This clonotype came up many times. The chain couples TRBV7-2 to TRBJ2-5, with D maybe TRBD2 (6 bases). This CDR3 spans 15 amino acids. The V gene's germline CDR1 is SGHTA and CDR2 FQGNSA. With 6 bases removed from V and 2 bases from J, the gap between germline ends came to 16 bases. CDR3 residues: CASREGAAGQETQYF. CDR3 sequence (DNA): TGTGCCAGCAGGGAAGGGGCGGCGGGGCAAGAGACCCAGTACTTC.

The sample holds many counts of this clonotype. The chain employs TRBV20-1 and TRBJ1-6; tentative D call: TRBD1 (5 bases). The CDR3 sequence is 14 residues long. Germline V CDR1 and CDR2: DFQATT, SNEGSKA (reference sequence). The V gene lost 3 bases and the J gene lost 10 bases, with 16 bases spanning the gap. The CDR3 region is CSASPPGTNSPLHF. CDR3 nucleotides: TGCAGTGCTAGCCCGCCCGGGACCAACTCACCCCTCCACTTT.

This rearrangement joins TRBV29-1 to TRBJ2-7; TRBD1 matches 8 bases. The trim removed 6 bases at V and 7 bases at J, leaving 8 bases unmatched. Germline V gene data show CDR1 as SQVTM and CDR2 as ANQGSEA. The CDR3 runs to 12 residues. The CDR3: CSVTGQGWEQYF. The CDR3 DNA reads TGCAGCGTGACCGGACAGGGCTGGGAGCAGTACTTC.

To note about this clonotype: It is likely a read error, because the conserved phenylalanine at the end of the CDR3 is missing. The chain's CDR3 is CASRKEQGRNTEAFI. CDR3 in DNA: TGTGCCAGCAGGAAAGAACAGGGGAGGAACACTGAAGCTTTCATT. The V call is TRBV5-4, the J call TRBJ1-1; 7 bases line up with TRBD1. J was trimmed by 1 base and V by 5 bases; bases with no gene match: 8. In germline, CDR1 is SGHNT, CDR2 YYREEE (reference sequence). The CDR3 is 15 residues long.

Many counts were recorded for this clonotype. The genes are TRBV15 and TRBJ1-5; the match to TRBD1 covers 9 bases. The CDR3 runs to 16 residues. J gave up 5 bases and V 4 bases, and 9 bases lay outside the gene matches. Germline V lookup: CDR1 LNHNV, CDR2 YYDKDF (reference sequence). The CDR3 protein is CATSTRRQGVDQPQHF. CDR3 in DNA: TGTGCCACCAGCACAAGGCGACAGGGGGTGGATCAGCCCCAGCATTTT.

This clonotype turned up a few times. This chain joins TRBV11-3 and TRBJ1-2; 7 nucleotides match TRBD1. The germline gives CDR1 SGHNT, CDR2 YENEEA. This CDR3 contains 18 residues. After removal of 3 bases from V and 0 bases from J, the junction contained 13 bases not matched to a gene. CDR3 nucleotides: TGTGCCAGCAGCTTCTACCCGAACCGGGACAGCGCTAACTATGGCTACACCTTC. Its translation is CASSFYPNRDSANYGYTF.

CDR3 in DNA: TGTGCCAGCAGCGGGACAGGGGACTACGAGCAGTACTTC. Translated: CASSGTGDYEQYF. This chain links TRBV7-9 with TRBJ2-7; 10 bases fit TRBD1. V shed 5 bases, J shed 3 bases, and the junction held 1 base outside the gene matches. The CDR3 covers 13 residues. The germline gives CDR1 SEHNR, CDR2 FQNEAQ (reference sequence).

This sequence joins TRBV25-1 and TRBJ1-1; D unclear. V dropped 4 bases and J dropped 5 bases, with 23 bases sitting between them. The germline CDR1 and CDR2 sequences are MGHDK and SYGVNS. The CDR3 has 17 residues. In DNA, the CDR3 is TGTGCCAGCAGTGCCTCCGCCCGGAGCGGCGGTTGGACTGAAGCTTTCTTT. This sequence encodes CASSASARSGGWTEAFF.

Note on this clonotype: A read error may be the cause here, since a much bigger clone is one base away. V and J are TRBV5-4 and TRBJ1-4; D uncertain. The germline gives CDR1 SGHNT, CDR2 YYREEE (reference sequence). The length of the CDR3 is 9 residues. The CDR3 sequence: CASSWRPLF. The CDR3 DNA reads TGTGCCAGCAGCTGGAGACCGCTTTTT.

This clonotype was found many times. V gene TRBV7-2 combines with J gene TRBJ1-2; perhaps TRBD1 as D (5 bases). Germline V lookup: CDR1 SGHTA, CDR2 FQGNSA. V lost 5 bases and J 7 bases, leaving 11 bases between the germline ends. The CDR3 runs to 12 residues. The CDR3 DNA reads as TGTGCCAGCAGCGCTTACAGGAGTGGCTACACCTTC. It is translated as CASSAYRSGYTF.

Points on this clonotype: A much larger clonotype is one base distant, so this may be a read error. The V and J genes are TRBV5-6 and TRBJ1-2, with D unclear. The V gene lost 7 bases and the J gene lost 4 bases, with 11 bases spanning the gap. The germline gives CDR1 SGHDT, CDR2 YYEEEE. CDR3 length: 12 residues. The CDR3 loop is CASGAYSYGYTF. The CDR3, as DNA: TGTGCCAGCGGCGCATACAGCTATGGCTACACCTTC.

In this sample, this clonotype turned up many times. The chain carries TRBV7-2 and TRBJ1-1; tentatively, D is TRBD1 (5 bases). The V gene lost 1 base and the J gene lost 10 bases, with 13 bases spanning the gap. The CDR3 loop spans 13 amino acids. From germline, CDR1 is SGHTA and CDR2 FQGNSA. As DNA, the CDR3 is TGTGCCAGCAGCTTAGGGGGACCGATGGGAGCTTTCTTT. It codes for CASSLGGPMGAFF.

The chain links TRBV9 to TRBJ2-7, with D possibly TRBD2 on 6 matching bases. The CDR3 has 15 amino acids. Germline lookup yields CDR1 SGDLS and CDR2 YYNGEE. V was trimmed by 5 bases and J by 2 bases, leaving 17 bases between them. The CDR3 DNA reads as TGTGCCAGCAGTTACTCTGGCGGAGGGCCCTACGAGCAGTACTTC. Translating it yields CASSYSGGGPYEQYF.

Points on this clonotype: A much larger clone is a single base away; this may be a read error. The V call is TRBV10-3, the J call TRBJ2-7; perhaps TRBD2 as D (5 bases). In germline, CDR1 is ENHRY, CDR2 SYGVKD. This CDR3 has 14 amino acids. The CDR3 sequence: CAIKGSADPYERYF. The CDR3 bases are TGTGCCATCAAAGGGAGCGCTGATCCCTACGAGCGGTACTTC.

The genes are TRBV12-3 or TRBV12-4 and TRBJ1-2; no clear D. V gave up 8 bases and J gave up 5 bases, with 15 bases separating them. The length of the CDR3 is 13 residues. CDR3 region: CASARDGVYGYTF. DNA for the CDR3: TGTGCCAGCGCCCGGGATGGCGTTTATGGCTACACCTTC.

The CDR3, as DNA: TGTGCCAGCAGCCCTCAGGGGGCGGTTAGCCCTCGGGAGCAGTACTTC. It codes for CASSPQGAVSPREQYF. This chain joins TRBV11-2 and TRBJ2-7, with 8 bases identical to TRBD1. V was pared by 5 bases and J by 7 bases, with 16 bases of the junction left unmatched. Germline-derived CDR1 and CDR2 are SGHAT and FQNNGV. This CDR3 has 16 amino acids.

In this sample, this clonotype turned up many times. The chain couples TRBV12-3 or TRBV12-4 to TRBJ1-1; D gene uncertain. The CDR3 has 11 residues. V gave up 6 bases and J gave up 4 bases, with 6 bases separating them. The CDR3 DNA reads as TGTGCCAGCAGCTTTGGCACTGAAGCTTTCTTT. It codes for CASSFGTEAFF.

The chain couples TRBV5-5 to TRBJ1-5; unclear D gene. Trimming stripped 4 bases from V and 2 bases from J, with 16 bases between. CDR1 SGHKS and CDR2 YYEKEE come from the germline V gene (reference sequence). The CDR3 sequence is 16 residues long. CDR3 sequence reads: CASSPRWRVGNQPQHF. The DNA of the CDR3 is TGTGCCAGCAGCCCGAGATGGAGGGTTGGCAATCAGCCCCAGCATTTT.

This clonotype appeared many times. CDR3 sequence: CASSLTGTNYGYTF. The CDR3 DNA sequence: TGTGCCAGCAGCTTAACGGGGACCAACTATGGCTACACCTTC. The chain is built from TRBV11-1 and TRBJ1-2; possibly TRBD1 for D (5 bases). The CDR3 runs 14 residues. Trimming stripped 2 bases from V and 2 bases from J, with 9 bases between. From germline, CDR1 is SGHAT and CDR2 FQDESV (reference sequence).

As to this clonotype: One end of the junction varies from germline; a read error may be responsible. V gene TRBV7-9 combines with J gene TRBJ1-1, with D possibly being TRBD1 (6 bases). Germline CDR1 reads SEHNR; CDR2 reads FQNEAQ (reference sequence). This CDR3 contains 13 residues. CDR3 protein: CASSLGTGSEASF. DNA for the CDR3: TGTGCCAGCAGCTTAGGAACAGGGTCTGAAGCTTCCTTT. The entire variable domain, with the rest obtained from reference TRBV7-9 and TRBJ1-1, is as follows: DTGVSQNPRHKITKRGQNVTFRCDPISEHNRLYWYRQTLGQGPEFLTYFQNEAQLEKSRLLSDRFSAERPKGSFSTLEIQRTEQGDSAMYLCASSLGTGSEASFGQGTRLTVV.

Of note for this clonotype: At one of its ends the junction is not consistent with the germline gene, which may arise from a read error. The chain recombines TRBV7-9 with TRBJ2-6, with 8 nucleotides matching TRBD1. This CDR3 contains 15 residues. Per germline, CDR1 SEHNR and CDR2 FQNEAQ (reference sequence). CDR3 in DNA: TGTGCCAGCAGCTTGACAGGGGCTGGGGCCAACGCCCTGACTTTC. Translated: CASSLTGAGANALTF. The variable domain in full, completed from reference TRBV7-9 and TRBJ2-6, reads DTGVSQNPRHKITKRGQNVTFRCDPISEHNRLYWYRQTLGQGPEFLTYFQNEAQLEKSRLLSDRFSAERPKGSFSTLEIQRTEQGDSAMYLCASSLTGAGANALTFGAGSRLTVL.